The rows below give T cell receptor beta chains drawn from one sample of a study of blood T cell repertoires in COVID-19. Sequencing used immunoSEQ multiplex PCR; TCRdb keeps in-frame clones, though not all of them. Found here are approximately 160,000 clones, approximately 85% of them singletons; the top ten hold about 1.2%. Sequencing used peripheral blood. Source of these receptors: a man in his sixties who had recovered from COVID-19. CDR3s include the opening cysteine and the closing phenylalanine or tryptophan. Fields, in order: J gene, clone size, D gene, V gene, CDR3 DNA, CDR3 protein. The D gene is left open where the match is weak. Size is omitted from some rows. Given values are once, few, many or a class for expanded clones.

TRBJ2-5	NA	TRBD2	TRBV3-1/TRBV3-2	TGTGCCAGCAGACATATACTAGCGGGCCAAGAGACCCAGTACTTC	CASRHILAGQETQYF
TRBJ2-5	NA	NA	TRBV5-4	TGTGCCAGCAGCTTGAAAACAGGGAGCGAGACCCAGTACTTC	CASSLKTGSETQYF
TRBJ2-1	NA	TRBD2	TRBV9	TGTGCCAGCAGCTTTGGGACTAGCTCCTACAATGAGCAGTTCTTC	CASSFGTSSYNEQFF
TRBJ1-1	NA	TRBD1	TRBV2	TGTGCCAGCTGCCGGGGACAGGGACTACAGAACACTGAAGCTTTCTTT	CASCRGQGLQNTEAFF
TRBJ1-6	NA	NA	TRBV18	TGTGCCAGCTCACCGAACGCGGGGGGCGATAATTCACCCCTCCACTTT	CASSPNAGGDNSPLHF
TRBJ1-2	NA	TRBD1	TRBV18	TGTGCCAGCTCACTAACCGGGACAGGGGGAGAATATGGCTACACCTTC	CASSLTGTGGEYGYTF
TRBJ2-1	once	NA	TRBV3-1/TRBV3-2	TGTGCCAGCAGCCGATCCGGGGTTAGGGAGCAGTTCTTC	CASSRSGVREQFF
TRBJ2-5	once	TRBD1	TRBV13	TGTGCCAGCAGCTCAGGGACAGCTCAAGAGACCCAGTACTTC	CASSSGTAQETQYF
TRBJ2-3	NA	NA	TRBV24-1	TGTGCCACCAGTGATTTAGTCAGGGCCGCAGATACGCAGTATTTT	CATSDLVRAADTQYF
TRBJ2-1	NA	NA	TRBV14	TGTGCCAGCAGCCAAGCTCCCTTCCGGGGGGCGAGATATGAGCAGTTCTTC	CASSQAPFRGARYEQFF
TRBJ2-7	NA	TRBD1	TRBV10-3	TGTGCCACCAATAGACAGGGAAACTCCTACGAGCAGTACTTC	CATNRQGNSYEQYF
TRBJ2-2	NA	NA	TRBV5-6	TGTGCCAGCAGCTACCCGGGCACCGGGGAGCTGTTTTTT	CASSYPGTGELFF
TRBJ2-7	NA	NA	TRBV7-2	TGTGCCAGCAGCGCCGGGATTAGCTCCTACGAGCAGTACTTC	CASSAGISSYEQYF
TRBJ2-1	NA	TRBD2	TRBV11-3	TGTGCCAGCAGCATGACTAGCGGGGGGCCCGGGGAGCAGTTCTTC	CASSMTSGGPGEQFF
TRBJ1-5	NA	TRBD1	TRBV12-3/TRBV12-4	TGTGCCAGCAGTCCACAGGGGGGTCAGCCCCAGCATTTT	CASSPQGGQPQHF
TRBJ2-5	NA	TRBD2	TRBV11-2	TGTGCCAGCAGGAAGGGACTAGCGGTTCAAGAGACCCAGTACTTC	CASRKGLAVQETQYF
TRBJ2-5	few	TRBD1	TRBV4-2	TGTGCCAGCAGCCAAGACCGGCAGGGGGAAAAGACCCAGTACTTC	CASSQDRQGEKTQYF
TRBJ2-5	few	TRBD2	TRBV7-9	TGTGCCAGCAGCTCCGGGACTAGAGAGACCCAGTACTTC	CASSSGTRETQYF
TRBJ2-5	NA	NA	TRBV5-1	TGCGCCAGCAGCATCAGGGGAGGGAGAGAGACCCAGTACTTC	CASSIRGGRETQYF
TRBJ1-2	NA	NA	TRBV7-9	TGTGCCAGCAGCCCTACGAGGGATGGCTACACCTTC	CASSPTRDGYTF
TRBJ2-1	many	TRBD2	TRBV6-4	TGTGCCAGCAGTGTGGCTAGCGGGGGATACAATGAGCAGTTCTTC	CASSVASGGYNEQFF
TRBJ1-2	NA	NA	TRBV19	TGTGCCAGTAGTGCCGAGGGACACGGAGAAATCTATGGCTACACCTTC	CASSAEGHGEIYGYTF
TRBJ1-1	NA	NA	TRBV5-1	TGCGCCAGCAGCTTGGTCGGGGTTAACACTGAAGCTTTCTTT	CASSLVGVNTEAFF
TRBJ2-3	NA	TRBD1	TRBV4-3	TGCGCCAGCAGACCCGGGACAGGGGGAGGAGATACGCAGTATTTT	CASRPGTGGGDTQYF
TRBJ1-1	many	TRBD1	TRBV6-6	TGTGCCAGCAGGGGCAGGGGGATCAACACTGAAGCTTTCTTT	CASRGRGINTEAFF
TRBJ1-3	NA	TRBD1	TRBV13	TGTGCCAGCAGCCCCAGGGGGACGAGCTCTGGAAACACCATATATTTT	CASSPRGTSSGNTIYF
TRBJ2-1	NA	NA	TRBV6-6	TGTGCCAGCAGCCACGGGGGGCCGGGTAATGAGCAGTTCTTC	CASSHGGPGNEQFF
TRBJ1-3	NA	TRBD1	TRBV19	TGTGCCAGTAGGTTGGGGACAGCCTCTGGAAACACCATATATTTT	CASRLGTASGNTIYF
TRBJ2-7	NA	TRBD1	TRBV5-1	TGCGCCAGCAGCTTCCAAGGGGGCTTAGCCGAGCAGTACTTC	CASSFQGGLAEQYF
TRBJ2-5	NA	TRBD2	TRBV5-6	TGTGCCAGCAGCCCTAGCGGGCGGTCCCTAGGGGAGACCCAGTACTTC	CASSPSGRSLGETQYF
TRBJ1-4	NA	TRBD1	TRBV9	TGTGCCAGCAGCGGCGGGACAGGGGCAGGGGAAAAACTGTTTTTT	CASSGGTGAGEKLFF
TRBJ1-3	few	NA	TRBV3-1/TRBV3-2	TGTGCCAGCAGCCCAACAGACTCTGGAAACACCATATATTTT	CASSPTDSGNTIYF
TRBJ1-5	NA	TRBD1	TRBV5-8	TGTGCCAGCAGCTTAGGGACAGCGAGCAATCAGCCCCAGCATTTT	CASSLGTASNQPQHF
TRBJ2-3	once	TRBD2	TRBV5-4	TGTGCCAGCAGCCTAGCGGGGAGAAGCACAGATACGCAGTATTTT	CASSLAGRSTDTQYF
TRBJ1-2	NA	NA	TRBV30	TGTGCCTGGGGGAGCGCTAACTATGGCTACACCTTC	CAWGSANYGYTF
TRBJ2-1	NA	TRBD2	TRBV7-3	TGTGCCAGCAGCTCCACCGGGACTAGGCCTAATGAGCAGTTCTTC	CASSSTGTRPNEQFF
TRBJ2-7	once	TRBD1	TRBV27	TGTGCCAGCAGCCTACAAGGGACAGGTGCCTACGAGCAGTACTTC	CASSLQGTGAYEQYF